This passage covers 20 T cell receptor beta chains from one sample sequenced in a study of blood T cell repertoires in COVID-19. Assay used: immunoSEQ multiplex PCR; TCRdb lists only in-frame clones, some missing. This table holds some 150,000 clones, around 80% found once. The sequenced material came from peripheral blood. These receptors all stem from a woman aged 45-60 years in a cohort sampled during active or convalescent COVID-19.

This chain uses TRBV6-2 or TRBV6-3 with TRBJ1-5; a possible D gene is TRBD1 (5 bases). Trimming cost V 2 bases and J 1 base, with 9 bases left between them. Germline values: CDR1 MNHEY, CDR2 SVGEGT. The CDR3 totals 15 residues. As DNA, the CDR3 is TGTGCCAGCAGTTACAGGGGCAGGAGCAATCAGCCCCAGCATTTT. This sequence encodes CASSYRGRSNQPQHF.

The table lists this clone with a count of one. This chain's CDR3 is CASSLSPRDTQYF. CDR3 coding DNA: TGTGCCAGCAGCTTATCTCCGAGGGATACGCAGTATTTT. This chain links TRBV7-3 with TRBJ2-3; D ambiguous. The V gene lost 2 bases and the J gene lost 6 bases, with 9 bases spanning the gap. From germline, CDR1 is SGHTA and CDR2 FQGTGA. This CDR3 is 13 amino acids long.

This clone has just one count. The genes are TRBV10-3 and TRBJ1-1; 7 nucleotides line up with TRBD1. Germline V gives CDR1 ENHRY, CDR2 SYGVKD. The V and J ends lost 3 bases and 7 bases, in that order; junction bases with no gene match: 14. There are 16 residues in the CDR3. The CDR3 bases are TGTGCCATCAGTGATCTATCGCCCCGACAGGGATATGAAGCTTTCTTT. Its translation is CAISDLSPRQGYEAFF.

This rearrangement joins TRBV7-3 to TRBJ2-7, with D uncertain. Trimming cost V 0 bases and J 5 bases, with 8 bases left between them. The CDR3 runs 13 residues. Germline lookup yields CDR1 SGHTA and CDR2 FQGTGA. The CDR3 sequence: CASSLTYLDEQYF. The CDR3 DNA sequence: TGTGCCAGCAGCTTAACGTATCTCGACGAGCAGTACTTC.

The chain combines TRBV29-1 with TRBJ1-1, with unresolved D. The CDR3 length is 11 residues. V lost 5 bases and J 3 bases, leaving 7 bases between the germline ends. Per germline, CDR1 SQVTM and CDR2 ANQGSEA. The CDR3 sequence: CSVRHDTEAFF. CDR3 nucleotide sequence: TGCAGCGTTCGACATGACACTGAAGCTTTCTTT.

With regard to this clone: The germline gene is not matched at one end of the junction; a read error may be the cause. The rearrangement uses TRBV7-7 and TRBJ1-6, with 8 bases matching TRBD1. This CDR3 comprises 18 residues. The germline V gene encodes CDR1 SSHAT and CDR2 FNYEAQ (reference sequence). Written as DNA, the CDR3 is TGTGCTAGCAGCAAGGGACAGGCCCTATTTCTGTATAATTCACCCCTCCACTTT. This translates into CASSKGQALFLYNSPLHF.

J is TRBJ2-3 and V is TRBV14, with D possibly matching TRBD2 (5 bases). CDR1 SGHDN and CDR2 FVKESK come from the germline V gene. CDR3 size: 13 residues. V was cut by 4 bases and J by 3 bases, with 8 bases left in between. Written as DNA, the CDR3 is TGTGCCAGCAGCCGACTAACTACAGATACGCAGTATTTT. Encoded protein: CASSRLTTDTQYF.

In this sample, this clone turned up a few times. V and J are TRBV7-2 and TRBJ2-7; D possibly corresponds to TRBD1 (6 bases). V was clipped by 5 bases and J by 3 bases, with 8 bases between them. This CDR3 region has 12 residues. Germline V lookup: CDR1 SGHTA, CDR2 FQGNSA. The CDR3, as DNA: TGTGCCAGCAGCGGGGACATCTACGAGCAGTACTTC. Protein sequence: CASSGDIYEQYF.

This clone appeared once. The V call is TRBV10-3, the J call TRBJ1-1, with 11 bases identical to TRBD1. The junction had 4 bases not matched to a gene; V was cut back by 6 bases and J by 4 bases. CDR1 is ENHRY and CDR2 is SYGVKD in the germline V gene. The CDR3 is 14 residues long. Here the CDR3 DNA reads TGTGCCATCAGACCCGGGACAGGGGGCACTGAAGCTTTCTTT. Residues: CAIRPGTGGTEAFF.

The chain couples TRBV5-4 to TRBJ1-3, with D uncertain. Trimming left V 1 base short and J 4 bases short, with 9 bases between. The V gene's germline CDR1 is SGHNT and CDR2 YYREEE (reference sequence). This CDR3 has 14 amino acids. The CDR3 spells CASSLSGIGNTIYF. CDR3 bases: TGTGCCAGCAGCTTGTCGGGGATAGGAAACACCATATATTTT.

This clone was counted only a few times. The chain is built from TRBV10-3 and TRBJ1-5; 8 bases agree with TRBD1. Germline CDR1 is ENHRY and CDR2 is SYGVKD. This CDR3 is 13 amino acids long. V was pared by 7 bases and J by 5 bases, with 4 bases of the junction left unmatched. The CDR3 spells CAINTDRDQPQHF. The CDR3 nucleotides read TGTGCCATCAACACGGACAGGGATCAGCCCCAGCATTTT.

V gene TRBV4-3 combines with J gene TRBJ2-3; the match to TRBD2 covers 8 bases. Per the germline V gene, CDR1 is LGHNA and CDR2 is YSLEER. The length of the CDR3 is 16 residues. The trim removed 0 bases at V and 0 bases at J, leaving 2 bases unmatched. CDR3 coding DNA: TGCGCCAGCAGCCAAGAACCTAGCGGGAGCACAGATACGCAGTATTTT. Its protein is CASSQEPSGSTDTQYF.

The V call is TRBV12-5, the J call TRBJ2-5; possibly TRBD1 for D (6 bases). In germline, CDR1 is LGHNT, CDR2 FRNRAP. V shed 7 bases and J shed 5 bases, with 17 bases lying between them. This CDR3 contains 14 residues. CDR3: CASAWGQGGETQYF. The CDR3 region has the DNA TGTGCTAGTGCCTGGGGGCAGGGTGGGGAGACCCAGTACTTC.

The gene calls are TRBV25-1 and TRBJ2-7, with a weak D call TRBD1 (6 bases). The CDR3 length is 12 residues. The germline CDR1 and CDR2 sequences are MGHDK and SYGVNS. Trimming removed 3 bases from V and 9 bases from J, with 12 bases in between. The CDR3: CASSDNREGQYF. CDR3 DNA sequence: TGTGCCAGCAGTGACAACAGGGAAGGGCAGTACTTC.

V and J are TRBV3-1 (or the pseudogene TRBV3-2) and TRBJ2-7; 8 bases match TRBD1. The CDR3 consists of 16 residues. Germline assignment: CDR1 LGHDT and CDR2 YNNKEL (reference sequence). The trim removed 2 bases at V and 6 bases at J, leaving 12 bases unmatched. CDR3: CASSQRRQGAISEQYF. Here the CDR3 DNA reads TGTGCCAGCAGCCAAAGGCGGCAGGGGGCGATCTCCGAGCAGTACTTC.

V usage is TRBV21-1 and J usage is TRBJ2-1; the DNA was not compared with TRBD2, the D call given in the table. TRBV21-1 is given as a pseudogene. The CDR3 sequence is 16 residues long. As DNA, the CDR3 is TGTGCCAGCAGCGAACCCATACGGGGCTCCTACAATGAGCAGTTCTTC. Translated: CASSEPIRGSYNEQFF.

The CDR3 here is CASSFPGTASYEQYF. CDR3 nucleotide sequence: TGTGCCAGCAGCTTTCCCGGGACAGCCTCCTACGAGCAGTACTTC. This chain uses TRBV7-2 with TRBJ2-7, with 7 positions matching TRBD1. CDR3 length equals 15 residues. Germline V lookup: CDR1 SGHTA, CDR2 FQGNSA. The ends lost 3 bases at V and 0 bases at J; junction bases unmatched: 5.

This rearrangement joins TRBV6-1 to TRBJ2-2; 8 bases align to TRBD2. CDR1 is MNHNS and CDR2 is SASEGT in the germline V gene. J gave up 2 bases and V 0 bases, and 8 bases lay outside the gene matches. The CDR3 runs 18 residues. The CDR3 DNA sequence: TGTGCCAGCAGTGAAGCGCTTCCCGGGAGGGGTAACACCGGGGAGCTGTTTTTT. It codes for CASSEALPGRGNTGELFF.

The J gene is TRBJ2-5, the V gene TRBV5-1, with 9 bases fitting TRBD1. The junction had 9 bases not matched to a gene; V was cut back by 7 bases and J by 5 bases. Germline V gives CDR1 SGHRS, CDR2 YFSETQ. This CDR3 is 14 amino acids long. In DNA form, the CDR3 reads TGCGCCAGCCGAACAGGGGGCGAGAGGGAGACCCAGTACTTC. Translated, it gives CASRTGGERETQYF. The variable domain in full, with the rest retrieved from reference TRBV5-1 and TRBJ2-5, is KAGVTQTPRYLIKTRGQQVTLSCSPISGHRSVSWYQQTPGQGLQFLFEYFSETQRNKGNFPGRFSGRQFSNSRSEMNVSTLELGDSALYLCASRTGGERETQYFGPGTRLLVL.

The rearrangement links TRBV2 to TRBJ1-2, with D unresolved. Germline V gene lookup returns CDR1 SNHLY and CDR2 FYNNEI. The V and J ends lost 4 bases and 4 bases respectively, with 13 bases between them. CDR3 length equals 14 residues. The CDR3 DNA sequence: TGTGCCAGCAGTGCGAATGGAGGCGTCTATGGCTACACCTTC. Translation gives CASSANGGVYGYTF.